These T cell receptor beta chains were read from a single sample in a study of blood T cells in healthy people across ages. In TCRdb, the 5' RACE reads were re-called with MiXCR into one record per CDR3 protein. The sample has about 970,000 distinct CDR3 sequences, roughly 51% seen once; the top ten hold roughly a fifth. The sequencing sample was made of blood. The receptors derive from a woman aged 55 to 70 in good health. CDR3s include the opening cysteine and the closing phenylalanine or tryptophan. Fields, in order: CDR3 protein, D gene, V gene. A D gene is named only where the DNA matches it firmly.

CASSNRDSLFEQYF	TRBD1	TRBV6-5
CASNPKGTGFNYGYTF	TRBD1	TRBV5-6
CATSAPGKSSYEQYF	NA	TRBV24-1
CASSQDMTSYGEQYF	NA	TRBV4-2
CASSSPGGGNIQYF	NA	TRBV14
CASSSRRDREETQYF	TRBD1	TRBV28
CSVRAGSSYEQYF	NA	TRBV29-1
CASSQVADIYEQYF	NA	TRBV4-1
CASSESSGYYNEQFF	TRBD2	TRBV25-1
CASSYAPTSGDTYEQYF	TRBD2	TRBV27
CASSGTREGIQYF	TRBD2	TRBV6-2/TRBV6-3
CASTPPSASSYNEQFF	NA	TRBV6-2/TRBV6-3
CSASIVRGRTNEKLFF	NA	TRBV20-1
CSAPGTSRDNEQFF	TRBD2	TRBV20-1
CASSPPDKTYEQYF	NA	TRBV12-3/TRBV12-4
CASSGQGNRVYNEQFF	TRBD1	TRBV7-2
CASSGGREAFF	NA	TRBV3-1
CSAARVTTNEKLFF	NA	TRBV20-1
CASRRTGALGYKQYF	TRBD1	TRBV6-2/TRBV6-3
CASSFSKSLAGAPSGEQYF	NA	TRBV12-1
CASSPSTRYGYTF	NA	TRBV6-5
CASSYSIAGGAGYEQYF	TRBD1	TRBV6-5
CASSRGATKETQYF	NA	TRBV12-3/TRBV12-4
CASSAHRSSWHGYTF	NA	TRBV9
CASSFLGSSGETQYF	TRBD2	TRBV7-8
CASSFDRTGGYTF	TRBD1	TRBV7-9